A selection of T cell receptor beta chains follows, all from one sample in a study of T cells after yellow fever vaccination. TCRdb reprocessed the 5' RACE reads with MiXCR, giving one entry per CDR3 protein. The data show over 300,000 distinct CDR3 sequences, with about 4% seen just once and around 23% held by the top ten. The material sequenced was PBMCs, taken 5 days after the yellow fever booster vaccination. The receptors shown here come from a man aged 18 to 29 who received the YFV17D yellow fever vaccine. Both conserved end residues are part of each CDR3. D genes are given only for firm matches. The size entry is marked missing in some rows and otherwise reads once, few, many or a size class.

abundance	v_gene	j_gene	d_gene	CDR3aa	CDR3nt
.	TRBV7-8	TRBJ1-1	.	CASSSGRVGGTEASF	TGTGCCAGCAGCTCCGGACGGGTCGGCGGGACTGAAGCTTCCTTT
few	TRBV20-1	TRBJ2-1	TRBD2	CSVDGSGGAYYNEQFF	TGCAGCGTTGATGGTAGCGGGGGGGCGTACTACAATGAGCAGTTCTTC
many	TRBV12-3/TRBV12-4	TRBJ2-1	.	CASSFSGGDEQFF	TGTGCCAGCAGTTTTAGCGGAGGGGATGAGCAGTTCTTC
few	TRBV20-1	TRBJ1-1	.	CSAPQGSAFF	TGCAGTGCTCCGCAGGGGTCCGCTTTCTTT
.	TRBV5-6	TRBJ1-2	.	CASSLYRRSYGYTF	TGTGCCAGCAGCTTGTATCGCAGGAGCTATGGCTACACCTTC
.	TRBV5-1	TRBJ2-1	TRBD1	CASSSSRDRYNEQFF	TGCGCCAGCAGCTCTAGCCGGGACAGATACAATGAGCAGTTCTTC
.	TRBV7-2	TRBJ2-5	.	CASSLWPGEETQYF	TGTGCCAGCAGCCTATGGCCCGGGGAAGAGACCCAGTACTTC
many	TRBV6-6	TRBJ1-5	.	CASSSGWDQPQHF	TGTGCCAGCAGTTCGGGGTGGGATCAGCCCCAGCATTTT
.	TRBV20-1	TRBJ2-3	.	CSARDSRSSRDTQYF	TGCAGTGCTAGAGATTCTCGGTCGTCACGAGATACGCAGTATTTT
.	TRBV5-1	TRBJ2-7	TRBD1	CASSLATGGEQYF	TGCGCCAGCAGCTTGGCGACAGGGGGTGAGCAGTACTTC
many	TRBV11-1	TRBJ2-2	TRBD1	CASSLTGETGELFF	TGTGCCAGCAGCTTGACAGGGGAAACCGGGGAGCTGTTTTTT
few	TRBV14	TRBJ2-2	.	CASSQVPTGELFF	TGTGCCAGCAGCCAAGTCCCCACCGGGGAGCTGTTTTTT
many	TRBV6-5	TRBJ2-4	.	CASSYSSDSSKNIQYF	TGTGCCAGCAGTTACTCTTCGGACTCTTCCAAAAACATTCAGTACTTC
few	TRBV5-1	TRBJ1-2	.	CASSDSDGYTF	TGCGCCAGCAGCGACAGCGACGGGTACACCTTC
many	TRBV6-2/TRBV6-3	TRBJ2-1	.	CASTERSYNEQFF	TGTGCCAGCACCGAGCGGAGCTACAATGAGCAGTTCTTC
few	TRBV24-1	TRBJ2-3	.	CATSEQGYTQYF	TGTGCCACCAGTGAACAGGGCTATACGCAGTATTTT
.	TRBV6-2/TRBV6-3	TRBJ1-4	.	CASSYRERANEKLFF	TGTGCCAGCAGTTATCGAGAGAGGGCTAATGAAAAACTGTTTTTT
few	TRBV6-2/TRBV6-3	TRBJ2-3	TRBD1	CASSTPPSGPRGQGPDTQYF	TGTGCCAGCAGTACCCCACCCTCCGGCCCCCGAGGACAGGGCCCAGATACGCAGTATTTT
many	TRBV28	TRBJ1-2	TRBD1	CASRPGGVNYGYTF	TGTGCCAGCAGGCCAGGGGGGGTTAACTATGGCTACACCTTC
.	TRBV5-1	TRBJ2-3	TRBD2	CASNLAGGLTDTQYF	TGCGCCAGCAATTTAGCGGGGGGCTTAACAGATACGCAGTATTTT
few	TRBV4-1	TRBJ2-5	.	CASSQDFETQYF	TGCGCCAGCAGCCAAGATTTCGAGACCCAGTACTTC